This T cell receptor beta chain was sequenced in a study of metastatic and nonmetastatic thyroid tumors. The overall study: Patients with malignant and benign thyroid disease provided blood and tumor or nodule tissue, whose repertoires were compared. Overall study results and limits: Within blood and tumor, benign nodules reportedly had significantly lower TCR beta diversity than malignant thyroid tumors did.

Methods used by the authors: The distant-metastasis classifier for papillary thyroid cancer was built from CDR3 differences across clinicopathological groups. TCRdb re-clonotyped the PCR reads via MiXCR. In this record, the V and J calls reflect TCRdb's handling and not the investigators' own analysis. Of roughly 40,000 clones in the sample, approximately 20% were seen once. In regard to this clone: Its antigen is unknown. Other DNA sequences within the sample encode an identical CDR3.

The J segment lost 4 bases and the V segment lost 6 bases, leaving 11 bases of the junction unmatched. This CDR3 spans 15 amino acids. The germline CDR1 and CDR2 sequences are MNHNS and SASEGT. The entire patient cohort was treatment-naive prior to thyroid surgery. The V and J genes are TRBV6-1 and TRBJ2-7; 8 nucleotides align to TRBD1. The sequencing sample was made of tumor tissue. The receptor's source is a female donor with papillary thyroid cancer or a benign thyroid nodule (not recorded which). Some clones in this sample may be carry-over from other donors' samples. CDR3 in DNA: TGTGCCAGCAGCCGAGGGACAGGTGGAAAGTACGAGCAGTACTTC. This encodes CASSRGTGGKYEQYF.